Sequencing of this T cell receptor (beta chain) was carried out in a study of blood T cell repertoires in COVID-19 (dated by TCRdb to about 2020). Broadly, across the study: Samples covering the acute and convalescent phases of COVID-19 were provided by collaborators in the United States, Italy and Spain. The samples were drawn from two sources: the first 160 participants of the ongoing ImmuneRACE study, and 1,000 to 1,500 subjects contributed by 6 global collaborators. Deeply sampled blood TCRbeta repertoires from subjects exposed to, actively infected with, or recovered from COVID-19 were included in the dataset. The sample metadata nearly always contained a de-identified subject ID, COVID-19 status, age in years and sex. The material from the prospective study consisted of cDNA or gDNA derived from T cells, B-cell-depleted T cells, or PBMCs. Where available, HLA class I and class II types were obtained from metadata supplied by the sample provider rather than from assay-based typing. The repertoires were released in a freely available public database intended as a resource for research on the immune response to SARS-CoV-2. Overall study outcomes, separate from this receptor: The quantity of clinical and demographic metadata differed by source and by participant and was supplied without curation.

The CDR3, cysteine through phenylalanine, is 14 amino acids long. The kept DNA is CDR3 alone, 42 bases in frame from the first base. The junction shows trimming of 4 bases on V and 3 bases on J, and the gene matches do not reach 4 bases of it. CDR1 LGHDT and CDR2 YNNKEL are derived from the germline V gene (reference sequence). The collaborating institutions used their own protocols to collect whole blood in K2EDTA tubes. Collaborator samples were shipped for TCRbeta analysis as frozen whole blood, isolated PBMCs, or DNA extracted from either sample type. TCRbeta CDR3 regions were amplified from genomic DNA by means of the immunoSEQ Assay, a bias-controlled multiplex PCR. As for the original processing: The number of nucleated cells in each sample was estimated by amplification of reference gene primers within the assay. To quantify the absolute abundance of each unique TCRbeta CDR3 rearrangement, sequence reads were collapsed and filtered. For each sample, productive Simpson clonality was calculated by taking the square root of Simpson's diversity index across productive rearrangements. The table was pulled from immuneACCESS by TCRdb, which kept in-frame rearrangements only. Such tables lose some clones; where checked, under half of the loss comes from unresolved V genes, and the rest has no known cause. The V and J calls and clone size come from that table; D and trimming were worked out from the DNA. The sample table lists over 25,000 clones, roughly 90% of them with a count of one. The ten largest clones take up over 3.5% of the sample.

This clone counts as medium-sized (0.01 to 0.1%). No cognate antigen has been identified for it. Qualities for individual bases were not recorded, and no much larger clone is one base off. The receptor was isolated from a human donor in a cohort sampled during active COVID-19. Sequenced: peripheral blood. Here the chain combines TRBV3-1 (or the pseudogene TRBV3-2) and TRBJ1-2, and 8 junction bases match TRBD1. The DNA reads TGTGCCAGCAGCCGCTCACAGGGGGACTATGGCTACACCTTC. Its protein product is CASSRSQGDYGYTF.